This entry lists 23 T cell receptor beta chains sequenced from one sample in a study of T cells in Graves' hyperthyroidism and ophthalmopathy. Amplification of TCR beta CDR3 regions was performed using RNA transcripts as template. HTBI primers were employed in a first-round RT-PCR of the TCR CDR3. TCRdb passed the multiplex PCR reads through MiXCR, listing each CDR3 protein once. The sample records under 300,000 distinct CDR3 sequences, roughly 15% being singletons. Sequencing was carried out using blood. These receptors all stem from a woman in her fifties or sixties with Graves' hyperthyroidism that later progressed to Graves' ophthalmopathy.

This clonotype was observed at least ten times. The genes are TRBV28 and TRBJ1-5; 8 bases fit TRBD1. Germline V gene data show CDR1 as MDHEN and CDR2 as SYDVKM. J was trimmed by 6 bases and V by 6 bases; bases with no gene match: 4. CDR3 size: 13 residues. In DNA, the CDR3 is TGTGCCAGCAGAATACAGGGGGTTCAGCCCCAGCATTTT. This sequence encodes CASRIQGVQPQHF.

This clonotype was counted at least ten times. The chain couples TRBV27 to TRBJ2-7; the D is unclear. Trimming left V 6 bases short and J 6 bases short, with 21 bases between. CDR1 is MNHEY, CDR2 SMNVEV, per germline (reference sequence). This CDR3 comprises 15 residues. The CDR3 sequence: CASSLHTPLLREQYF. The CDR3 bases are TGTGCCAGCAGCCTCCACACCCCACTCCTACGCGAGCAGTACTTC.

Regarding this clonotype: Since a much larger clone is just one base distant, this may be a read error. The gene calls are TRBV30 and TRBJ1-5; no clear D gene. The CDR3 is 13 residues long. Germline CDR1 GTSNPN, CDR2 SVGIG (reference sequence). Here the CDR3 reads CAWSINRNQPRHF. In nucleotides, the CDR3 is TGTGCCTGGAGTATAAATCGAAATCAGCCCCGGCATTTT. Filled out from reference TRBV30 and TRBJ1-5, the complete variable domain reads SQTIHQWPATLVQPVGSPLSLECTVEGTSNPNLYWYRQAAGRGLQLLFYSVGIGQISSEVPQNLSASRPQDRQFILSSKKLLLSDSGFYLCAWSINRNQPRHFGDGTRLSIL.

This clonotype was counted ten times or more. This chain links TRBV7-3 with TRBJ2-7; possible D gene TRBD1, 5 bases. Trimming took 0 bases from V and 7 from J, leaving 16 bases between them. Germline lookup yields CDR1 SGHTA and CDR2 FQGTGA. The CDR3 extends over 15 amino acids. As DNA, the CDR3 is TGTGCCAGCAGCTTAACGTCGGCAGGGTGGGAAGAGCAGTACTTC. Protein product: CASSLTSAGWEEQYF.

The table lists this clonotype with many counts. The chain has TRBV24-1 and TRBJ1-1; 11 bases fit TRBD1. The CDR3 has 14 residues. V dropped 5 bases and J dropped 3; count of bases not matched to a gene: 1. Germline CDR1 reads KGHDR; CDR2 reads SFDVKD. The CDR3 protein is CATSGGQGDTEAFF. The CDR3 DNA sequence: TGTGCCACCAGTGGGGGACAGGGGGACACTGAAGCTTTCTTT.

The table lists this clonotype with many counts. The CDR3: CASSPRPTGGETGELFF. DNA for the CDR3: TGTGCCAGCAGCCCTAGACCCACGGGGGGCGAAACCGGGGAGCTGTTTTTT. The chain recombines TRBV11-2 with TRBJ2-2; the D gene is possibly TRBD2 (7 bases). CDR3 length: 17 amino acids. V was clipped by 5 bases and J by 5 bases, with 21 bases between them. Germline CDR1 is SGHAT and CDR2 is FQNNGV. The whole variable domain, remainder taken from reference TRBV11-2 and TRBJ2-2, is EAGVAQSPRYKIIEKRQSVAFWCNPISGHATLYWYQQILGQGPKLLIQFQNNGVVDDSQLPKDRFSAERLKGVDSTLKIQPAKLEDSAVYLCASSPRPTGGETGELFFGEGSRLTVL.

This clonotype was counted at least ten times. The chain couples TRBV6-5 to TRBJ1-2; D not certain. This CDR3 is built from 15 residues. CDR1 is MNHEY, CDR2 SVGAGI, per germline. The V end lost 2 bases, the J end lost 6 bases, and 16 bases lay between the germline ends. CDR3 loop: CASSYDGWGTDGYTF. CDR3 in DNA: TGTGCCAGCAGTTACGACGGCTGGGGAACAGATGGCTACACCTTC.

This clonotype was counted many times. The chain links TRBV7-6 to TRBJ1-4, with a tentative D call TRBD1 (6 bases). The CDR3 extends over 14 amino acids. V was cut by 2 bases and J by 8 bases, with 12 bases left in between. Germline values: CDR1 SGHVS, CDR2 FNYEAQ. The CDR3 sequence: CASSLQGFNEKLFF. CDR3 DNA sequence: TGTGCCAGCAGCTTACAGGGGTTCAACGAAAAACTGTTTTTT.

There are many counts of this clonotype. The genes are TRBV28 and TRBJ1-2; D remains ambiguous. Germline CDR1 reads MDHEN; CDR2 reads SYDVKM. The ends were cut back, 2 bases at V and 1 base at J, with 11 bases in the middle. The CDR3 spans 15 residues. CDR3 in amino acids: CASSLTDERNYGYTF. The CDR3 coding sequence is TGTGCCAGCAGTTTAACGGACGAGCGTAACTATGGCTACACCTTC.

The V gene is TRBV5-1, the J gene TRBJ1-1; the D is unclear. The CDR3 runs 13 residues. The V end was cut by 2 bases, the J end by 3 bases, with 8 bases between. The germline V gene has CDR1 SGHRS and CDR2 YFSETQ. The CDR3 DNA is TGCGCCAGCAGCTTCGGGCAGGACACTGAAGCTTTCTTT. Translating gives CASSFGQDTEAFF.

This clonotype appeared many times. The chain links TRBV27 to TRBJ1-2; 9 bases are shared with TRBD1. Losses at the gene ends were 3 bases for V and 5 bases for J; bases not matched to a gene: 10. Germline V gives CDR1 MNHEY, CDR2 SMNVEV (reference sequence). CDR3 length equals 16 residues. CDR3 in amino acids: CASSFLRQGGYYGYTF. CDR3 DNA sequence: TGTGCCAGCAGTTTCCTTCGACAGGGGGGCTATTATGGCTACACCTTC.

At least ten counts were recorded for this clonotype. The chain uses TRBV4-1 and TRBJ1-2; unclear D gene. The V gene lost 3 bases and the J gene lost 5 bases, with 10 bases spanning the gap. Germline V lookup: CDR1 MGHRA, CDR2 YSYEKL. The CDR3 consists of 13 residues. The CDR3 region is CASSQHPGYGYTF. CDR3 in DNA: TGCGCCAGCAGCCAGCACCCGGGGTATGGCTACACCTTC.

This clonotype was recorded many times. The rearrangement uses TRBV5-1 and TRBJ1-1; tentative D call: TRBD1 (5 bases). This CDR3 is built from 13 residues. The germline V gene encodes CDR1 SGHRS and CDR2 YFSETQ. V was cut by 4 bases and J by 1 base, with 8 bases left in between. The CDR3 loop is CASSIGQNTEAFF. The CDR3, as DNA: TGCGCCAGCAGCATCGGACAGAACACTGAAGCTTTCTTT.

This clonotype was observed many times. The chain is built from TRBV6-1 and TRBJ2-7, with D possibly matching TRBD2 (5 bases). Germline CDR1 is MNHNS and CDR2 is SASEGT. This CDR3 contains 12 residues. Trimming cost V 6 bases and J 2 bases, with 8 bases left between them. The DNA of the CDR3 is TGTGCCAGCAGGGACTGGACCTACGAGCAGTACTTC. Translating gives CASRDWTYEQYF.

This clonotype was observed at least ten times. The CDR3 DNA reads as TGTGCCAGCAGCCTTACGCCAGGACAGGCCGGGGGAGTCGCAGATACGCAGTATTTT. Its protein product is CASSLTPGQAGGVADTQYF. This sequence joins TRBV7-6 and TRBJ2-3; D perhaps matches TRBD1 (7 bases). V lost 5 bases, J lost 4 bases, and 28 bases lay in between. Germline CDR1 and CDR2: SGHVS and FNYEAQ. The CDR3 sequence is 19 residues long.

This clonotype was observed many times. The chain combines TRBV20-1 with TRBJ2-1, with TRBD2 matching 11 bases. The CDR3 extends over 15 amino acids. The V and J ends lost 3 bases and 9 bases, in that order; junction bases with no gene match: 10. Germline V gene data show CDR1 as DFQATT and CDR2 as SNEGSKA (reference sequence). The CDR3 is CSARRLAGPLVEQFF. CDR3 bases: TGCAGTGCTAGGAGACTAGCGGGACCCCTGGTTGAGCAGTTCTTC.

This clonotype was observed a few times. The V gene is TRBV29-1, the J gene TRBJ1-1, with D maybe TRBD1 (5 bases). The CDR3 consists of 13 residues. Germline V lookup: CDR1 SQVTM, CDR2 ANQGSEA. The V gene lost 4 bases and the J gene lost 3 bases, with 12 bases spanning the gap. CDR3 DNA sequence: TGCAGCGTTGTAGGGGAGGCGGACACTGAAGCTTTCTTT. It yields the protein CSVVGEADTEAFF.

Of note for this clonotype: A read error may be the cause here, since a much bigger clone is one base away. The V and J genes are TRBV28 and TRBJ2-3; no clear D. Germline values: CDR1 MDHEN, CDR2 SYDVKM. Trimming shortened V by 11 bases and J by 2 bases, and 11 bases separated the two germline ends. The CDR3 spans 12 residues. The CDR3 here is CAGNPLTDTQYF. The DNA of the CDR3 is TGTGCCGGCAACCCTCTCACAGATACGCAGTATTTT.

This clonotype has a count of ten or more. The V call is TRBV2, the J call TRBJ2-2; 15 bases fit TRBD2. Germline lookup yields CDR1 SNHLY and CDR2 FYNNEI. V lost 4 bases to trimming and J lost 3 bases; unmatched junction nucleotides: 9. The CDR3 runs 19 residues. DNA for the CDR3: TGTGCCAGCAGTGGATGGAAGGGACTAGCGGGAGGAGACACCGGGGAGCTGTTTTTT. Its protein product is CASSGWKGLAGGDTGELFF.

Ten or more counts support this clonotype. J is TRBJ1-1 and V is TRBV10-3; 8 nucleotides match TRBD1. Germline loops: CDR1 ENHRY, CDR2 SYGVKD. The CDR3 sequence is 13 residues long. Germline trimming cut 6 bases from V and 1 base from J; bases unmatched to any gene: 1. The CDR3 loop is CAIRGQENTEAFF. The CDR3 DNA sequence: TGTGCCATCAGGGGACAGGAGAACACTGAAGCTTTCTTT.

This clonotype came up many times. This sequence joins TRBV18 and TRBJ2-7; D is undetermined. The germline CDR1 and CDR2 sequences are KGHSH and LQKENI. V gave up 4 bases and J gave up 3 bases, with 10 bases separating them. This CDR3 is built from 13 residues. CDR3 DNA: TGTGCCAGCTCACTCCTCTCAAACTACGAGCAGTACTTC. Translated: CASSLLSNYEQYF.

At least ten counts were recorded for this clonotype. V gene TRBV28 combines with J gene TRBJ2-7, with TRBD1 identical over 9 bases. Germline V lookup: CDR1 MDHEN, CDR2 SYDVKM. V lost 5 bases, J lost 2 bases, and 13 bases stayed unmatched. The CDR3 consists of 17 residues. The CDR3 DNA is TGTGCCAGCAGTCTTTATTCCGACAGGGGGGTGGCCTACGAGCAGTACTTC. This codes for CASSLYSDRGVAYEQYF.

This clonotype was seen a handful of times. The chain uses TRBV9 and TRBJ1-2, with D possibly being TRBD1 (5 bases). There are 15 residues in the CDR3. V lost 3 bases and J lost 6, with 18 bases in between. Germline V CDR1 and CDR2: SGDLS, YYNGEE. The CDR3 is CASSAFVGGEHGYTF. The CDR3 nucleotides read TGTGCCAGCAGCGCCTTTGTGGGGGGGGAGCATGGCTACACCTTC.